The T cell receptor (beta chain) described here comes from a study of T cells expressing NK-cell markers. Study-level background: The authors sequenced eight donors, of whom seven were HCMV-seropositive and one was seronegative.

Study results and caveats: The dominant NKG2C+ clonotypes represented about 1.0-7.5% of CD8+ T cells in five or six donors.

Worth noting for this clonotype: Its cognate antigen is unknown.

The CDR3 is 14 residues long. CDR1 and CDR2 from the germline V gene are MGHRA and YSYEKL. TCR beta cDNA was made by 5'RACE template switching with UMIs. No DNA is given; TCRdb re-called the 5' RACE reads and lists each CDR3 protein once. In total, the table holds 150,000 to 200,000 distinct CDR3 sequences. The receptor comes from a man aged 18-70 years in good health. The source material was blood T cells: a sorted CD56 or NKG2C T cell subset, CD4+ or CD8+ T cells, or bulk PBMC T cells (not recorded which). The chain uses TRBV4-1 and TRBJ2-2. The CDR3 region is CASSPTWNTGELFF.